Presented here are 29 T cell receptor beta chains from one specimen sequenced in a study of blood T cell repertoires in COVID-19. The data were produced by immunoSEQ multiplex PCR, yet TCRdb's version contains in-frame clones alone and is incomplete. This sample carries around 300,000 clones, more than 75% of them seen once, and the ten largest clones take 2% to 2.5%. Sequencing was carried out using peripheral blood. The receptors were gathered from a woman aged 30 to 39 who had recovered from COVID-19.

This clone was observed once. The chain uses TRBV11-2 and TRBJ2-7; maybe TRBD2 (6 bases). The CDR3 spans 15 residues. V dropped 5 bases and J dropped 5 bases, with 19 bases sitting between them. The germline gives CDR1 SGHAT, CDR2 FQNNGV. CDR3 residues: CASSRRGAGPHEQYF. Written as DNA, the CDR3 is TGTGCCAGCAGCCGCCGGGGAGCGGGTCCCCACGAGCAGTACTTC.

The rearrangement links TRBV5-4 to TRBJ2-3; 12 bases line up with TRBD1. V shed 1 base and J 3 bases; nucleotides not matched to a gene: 9. Germline CDR1 reads SGHNT; CDR2 reads YYREEE (reference sequence). This CDR3 contains 18 residues. Written as DNA, the CDR3 is TGTGCCAGCAGCTTGCCTACCGGGACAGGGGGCGCAACAGATACGCAGTATTTT. This gives the protein CASSLPTGTGGATDTQYF.

The J gene is TRBJ2-1, the V gene TRBV19, with D unresolved. Looked up from germline, CDR1 is LNHDA and CDR2 is SQIVND (reference sequence). V lost 0 bases to trimming and J lost 0 bases, with 9 bases between them. This CDR3 contains 16 residues. In nucleotides, the CDR3 is TGTGCCAGTAGTATAGACCAACGGAGCTCCTACAATGAGCAGTTCTTC. Translated: CASSIDQRSSYNEQFF.

CDR3 bases: TGTGCCAGCAGTGAACTGGCAGGGGAGTTTCATCAGCCCCAGCATTTT. Translated: CASSELAGEFHQPQHF. The rearrangement links TRBV2 to TRBJ1-5; possibly TRBD1 for D (6 bases). The germline gives CDR1 SNHLY, CDR2 FYNNEI. Trimming stripped 2 bases from V and 5 bases from J, with 16 bases between. This CDR3 contains 16 residues.

The count of this clone is one. The J gene is TRBJ2-7, the V gene TRBV3-1 (or the pseudogene TRBV3-2); possibly TRBD2 for D (5 bases). V was clipped by 5 bases and J by 9 bases, with 11 bases between them. This CDR3 spans 11 amino acids. Germline CDR1 reads LGHDT; CDR2 reads YNNKEL (reference sequence). CDR3 sequence: CASSADEGQYF. The CDR3 DNA is TGTGCCAGCAGCGCTGACGAGGGGCAGTACTTC.

V is TRBV5-4 and J is TRBJ1-2; possible D gene TRBD1, 6 bases. The CDR3 sequence is 15 residues long. The V gene lost 4 bases and the J gene lost 2 bases, with 15 bases spanning the gap. The germline V gene has CDR1 SGHNT and CDR2 YYREEE (reference sequence). CDR3 protein: CASSLMDRPNYGYTF. The CDR3, as DNA: TGTGCCAGCAGCCTGATGGACAGACCCAACTATGGCTACACCTTC.

The gene calls are TRBV19 and TRBJ2-3; 9 bases line up with TRBD2. Germline CDR1 is LNHDA and CDR2 is SQIVND (reference sequence). The junction had 11 bases not matched to a gene; V was cut back by 3 bases and J by 1 base. This CDR3 has 18 amino acids. The CDR3 sequence is CASSILGGGAIGTDTQYF. CDR3 in DNA: TGTGCCAGTAGTATTCTTGGCGGGGGGGCCATCGGCACAGATACGCAGTATTTT.

This sequence joins TRBV10-1 and TRBJ1-1, with D unclear. This CDR3 has 14 residues. Germline values: CDR1 WNHNN, CDR2 SYGVQD (reference sequence). Trimming pared 4 bases from V and 10 bases from J, leaving 19 bases between. CDR3 sequence: CASSVLRAAEGAFF. The CDR3, as DNA: TGCGCCAGCAGTGTTTTGCGCGCAGCCGAGGGAGCTTTCTTT.

V and J are TRBV11-2 and TRBJ2-7; 8 bases are a match to TRBD1. The CDR3 has 13 residues. The germline V gene has CDR1 SGHAT and CDR2 FQNNGV. Trimming removed 5 bases from V and 3 bases from J; junction bases left unmatched: 3. CDR3 region: CASSADRGYEQYF. The DNA for the CDR3 is TGTGCCAGCAGCGCCGACAGGGGCTACGAGCAGTACTTC.

The chain links TRBV7-9 to TRBJ1-6; possibly TRBD1 for D (6 bases). Trimming took off 5 bases at V and 7 bases at J, with 18 bases between the two ends. This CDR3 is built from 16 residues. Germline CDR1 is SEHNR and CDR2 is FQNEAQ (reference sequence). CDR3: CASSPRSRTANSPLHF. CDR3 DNA: TGTGCCAGCAGCCCCCGCAGTAGGACAGCAAATTCACCCCTCCACTTT.

The gene calls are TRBV7-9 and TRBJ2-7; D gene unclear. Between the trimmed V and J ends, which lost 2 bases and 0 bases, there was a span of 17 bases. This CDR3 has 17 residues. Germline CDR1 reads SEHNR; CDR2 reads FQNEAQ (reference sequence). The CDR3 loop is CASSLILESPRSYEQYF. The DNA for the CDR3 is TGTGCCAGCAGCTTAATCCTGGAGTCCCCACGCTCCTACGAGCAGTACTTC.

The chain is built from TRBV7-9 and TRBJ1-4; 12 bases fit TRBD1. Trimming took 3 bases from V and 7 from J; bases not matched to a gene: 3. The length of the CDR3 is 15 residues. From germline, CDR1 is SEHNR and CDR2 FQNEAQ (reference sequence). CDR3 nucleotides: TGTGCCAGCAGCTTCCGGGACAGGGGGCGTGAAAAACTGTTTTTT. Its protein product is CASSFRDRGREKLFF.

Turning to this clone: The sample carries other DNA sequences with the same CDR3. The V call is TRBV18, the J call TRBJ1-4, with 9 bases lining up with TRBD1. The J segment lost 1 base and the V segment lost 6 bases, leaving 3 bases of the junction unmatched. This CDR3 contains 15 residues. Germline V gene sequence: CDR1 KGHSH, CDR2 LQKENI. CDR3 in DNA: TGTGCCAGCTCGCCGACAGGGGGAACTAATGAAAAACTGTTTTTT. Translated: CASSPTGGTNEKLFF.

The chain has TRBV2 and TRBJ2-5; 10 positions agree with TRBD1. CDR1 and CDR2 (germline): SNHLY, FYNNEI. This CDR3 comprises 15 residues. V trimming: 7 bases; J trimming: 4 bases; junction bases outside the gene matches: 9. CDR3 nucleotide sequence: TGTGCCAGCAAAGACAGGGGGCGGCTATTAGAGACCCAGTACTTC. Amino acid sequence: CASKDRGRLLETQYF.

The chain joins TRBV5-1 to TRBJ2-7; D possibly corresponds to TRBD2 (5 bases). Germline values: CDR1 SGHRS, CDR2 YFSETQ. Trimming cost V 0 bases and J 2 bases, with 9 bases left between them. The CDR3 is 14 amino acids. CDR3 loop: CASSLGRNTYEQYF. CDR3 nucleotides: TGCGCCAGCAGCTTGGGGAGGAATACCTACGAGCAGTACTTC.

This chain links TRBV24-1 with TRBJ2-2; D perhaps matches TRBD1 (6 bases). Germline lookup yields CDR1 KGHDR and CDR2 SFDVKD. With 2 bases removed from V and 2 bases from J, the gap between germline ends came to 11 bases. This CDR3 is built from 16 residues. The CDR3 region is CATSDSWGQNTGELFF. The CDR3 DNA sequence: TGTGCCACCAGTGATTCATGGGGACAAAACACCGGGGAGCTGTTTTTT.

This rearrangement joins TRBV7-9 to TRBJ2-5; the match to TRBD2 covers 10 bases. V shed 2 bases and J 2 bases; nucleotides not matched to a gene: 2. CDR1 SEHNR and CDR2 FQNEAQ come from the germline V gene (reference sequence). This CDR3 contains 15 residues. CDR3 loop: CASSLKTSGQETQYF. The DNA of the CDR3 is TGTGCCAGCAGCTTAAAGACTAGCGGGCAAGAGACCCAGTACTTC.

This rearrangement joins TRBV10-3 to TRBJ1-2; weak D call: TRBD1 (5 bases). In germline, CDR1 is ENHRY, CDR2 SYGVKD. The ends were cut back, 8 bases at V and 6 bases at J, with 16 bases in the middle. The CDR3 length is 13 residues. CDR3 sequence reads: CAIRTRVLDGYTF. CDR3 nucleotide sequence: TGTGCCATCCGAACCAGGGTCCTAGATGGCTACACCTTC.

This chain uses TRBV5-8 with TRBJ2-1; 12 bases line up with TRBD2. The germline gives CDR1 SGHTS, CDR2 YDEGEE. The trim removed 4 bases at V and 6 bases at J, leaving 8 bases unmatched. This CDR3 contains 16 residues. The CDR3 sequence is CASSRLLAGGLNEQFF. In DNA, the CDR3 is TGTGCCAGCAGCCGACTCCTAGCGGGAGGGCTCAATGAGCAGTTCTTC.

The rearrangement joins TRBV19 to TRBJ2-3, with no clear D. V shed 7 bases and J shed 0 bases, with 8 bases lying between them. CDR3 size: 13 residues. Per the germline V gene, CDR1 is LNHDA and CDR2 is SQIVND (reference sequence). The CDR3 sequence: CASTPRSTDTQYF. CDR3 in DNA: TGTGCCAGTACCCCGAGGAGCACAGATACGCAGTATTTT. Drawing the rest from reference TRBV19 and TRBJ2-3, the complete variable domain is DGGITQSPKYLFRKEGQNVTLSCEQNLNHDAMYWYRQDPGQGLRLIYYSQIVNDFQKGDIAEGYSVSREKKESFPLTVTSAQKNPTAFYLCASTPRSTDTQYFGPGTRLTVL.

The rearrangement links TRBV14 to TRBJ2-3; D call uncertain. Trimming removed 4 bases at V and 1 base at J, with 9 bases between. The CDR3 is 14 residues long. Germline V gene data show CDR1 as SGHDN and CDR2 as FVKESK. DNA of the CDR3: TGTGCCAGCAGCCCCTTGGGCCGCACAGATACGCAGTATTTT. Translation: CASSPLGRTDTQYF.

The V call is TRBV7-9, the J call TRBJ2-3; 7 bases agree with TRBD1. This CDR3 has 17 amino acids. With V trimmed by 1 base and J by 2 bases, 9 bases remained unmatched. Germline values: CDR1 SEHNR, CDR2 FQNEAQ (reference sequence). The CDR3 sequence is CASSLEGTALYTDTQYF. CDR3 coding DNA: TGTGCCAGCAGCTTAGAAGGGACAGCTCTATACACAGATACGCAGTATTTT.

In its sample, this clone was seen once. This chain connects TRBV5-1 to TRBJ1-2; no definite D call. Germline CDR1 and CDR2: SGHRS and YFSETQ. V was pared by 4 bases and J by 3 bases, with 10 bases between. The CDR3 is made up of 13 amino acids. In DNA, the CDR3 is TGCGCCAGCAGCATCGACGGGGACTATGGCTACACCTTC. Its protein product is CASSIDGDYGYTF.

CDR3 nucleotide sequence: TGTGCCAGAAGCCCCGACCTACCGGGACAGGCGACCTACGAGCAGTACTTC. Encoded protein: CARSPDLPGQATYEQYF. The rearrangement joins TRBV5-3 to TRBJ2-7; the match to TRBD1 covers 8 bases. TRBV5-3 qualifies as an ORF whose function is uncertain. V was clipped by 4 bases and J by 2 bases; unmatched bases: 14. The CDR3 contains 17 residues.

This clone was counted many times. The chain couples TRBV2 to TRBJ2-1, with 7 bases identical to TRBD2. Germline values: CDR1 SNHLY, CDR2 FYNNEI. V trimming: 3 bases; J trimming: 5 bases; junction bases outside the gene matches: 13. This CDR3 spans 17 amino acids. The CDR3 reads CASSDIGESSGNNEQFF. In DNA, the CDR3 is TGTGCCAGCAGTGATATAGGGGAATCTAGCGGAAACAATGAGCAGTTCTTC.

J is TRBJ2-1 and V is TRBV7-2, with D possibly being TRBD2 (6 bases). Germline V lookup: CDR1 SGHTA, CDR2 FQGNSA. The CDR3 totals 15 residues. Deletions cut 2 bases from V and 8 bases from J, with 16 bases between. The CDR3 reads CASSLMGPGVHEQFF. Written as DNA, the CDR3 is TGTGCCAGCAGCTTAATGGGTCCGGGAGTCCATGAGCAGTTCTTC.

This chain joins TRBV15 and TRBJ1-4, with 8 bases fitting TRBD1. The ends lost 1 base at V and 8 bases at J; junction bases unmatched: 6. Per germline, CDR1 LNHNV and CDR2 YYDKDF (reference sequence). The CDR3 runs 15 residues. The CDR3 DNA follows: TGTGCCACCAGCAGAGCCCGAGACAGGGGCGAAAAACTGTTTTTT. Its protein product is CATSRARDRGEKLFF.

The genes are TRBV18 and TRBJ1-1; D is possibly TRBD1 (5 bases). Germline-derived CDR1 and CDR2 are KGHSH and LQKENI. Trimming took off 6 bases at V and 1 base at J, with 12 bases between the two ends. CDR3 length: 14 amino acids. CDR3 DNA sequence: TGTGCCAGCTCTTGGGCGGGGGGGAACACTGAAGCTTTCTTT. Its translation is CASSWAGGNTEAFF.

V and J are TRBV7-6 and TRBJ2-7, with TRBD1 matching 8 bases. This CDR3 comprises 14 residues. Per germline, CDR1 SGHVS and CDR2 FNYEAQ. Germline trimming cut 5 bases from V and 6 bases from J; bases unmatched to any gene: 9. The CDR3 sequence is CASSRGQDGGEQYF. Written as DNA, the CDR3 is TGTGCCAGCAGCAGGGGACAGGACGGTGGCGAGCAGTACTTC.